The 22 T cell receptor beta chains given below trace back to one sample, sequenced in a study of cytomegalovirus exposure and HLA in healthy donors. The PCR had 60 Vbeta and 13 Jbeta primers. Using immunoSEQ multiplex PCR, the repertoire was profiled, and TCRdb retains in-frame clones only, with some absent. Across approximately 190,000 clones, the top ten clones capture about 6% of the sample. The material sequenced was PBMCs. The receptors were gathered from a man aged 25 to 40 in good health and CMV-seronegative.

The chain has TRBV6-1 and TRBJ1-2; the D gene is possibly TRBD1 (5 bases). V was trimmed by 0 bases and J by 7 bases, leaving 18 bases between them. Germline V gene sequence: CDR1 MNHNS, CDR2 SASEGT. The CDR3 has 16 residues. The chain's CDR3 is CASSEARTLGQSGYTF. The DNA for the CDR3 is TGTGCCAGCAGTGAAGCCCGGACACTCGGGCAGAGTGGCTACACCTTC.

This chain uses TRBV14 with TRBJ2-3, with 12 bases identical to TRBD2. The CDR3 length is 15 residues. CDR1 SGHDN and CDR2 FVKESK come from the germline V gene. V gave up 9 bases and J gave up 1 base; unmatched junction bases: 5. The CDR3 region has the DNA TGTGCCAGTAAGACTAGCGGGGGCCGCACAGATACGCAGTATTTT. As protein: CASKTSGGRTDTQYF.

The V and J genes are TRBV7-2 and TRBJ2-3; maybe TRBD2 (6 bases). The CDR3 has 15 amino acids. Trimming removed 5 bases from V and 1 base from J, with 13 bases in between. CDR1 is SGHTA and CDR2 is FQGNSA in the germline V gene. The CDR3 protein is CASSPGERGTDTQYF. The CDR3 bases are TGTGCCAGCAGCCCCGGGGAGCGGGGCACAGATACGCAGTATTTT.

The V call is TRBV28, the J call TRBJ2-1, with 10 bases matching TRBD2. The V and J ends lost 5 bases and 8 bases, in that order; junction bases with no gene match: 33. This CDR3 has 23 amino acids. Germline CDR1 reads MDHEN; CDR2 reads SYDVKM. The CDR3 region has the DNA TGTGCCAGCAGTGGGACCCTATTCCCACAGGTCACCGTGGGGCTAGCGGGAGTGTATGAGCAGTTCTTC. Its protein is CASSGTLFPQVTVGLAGVYEQFF.

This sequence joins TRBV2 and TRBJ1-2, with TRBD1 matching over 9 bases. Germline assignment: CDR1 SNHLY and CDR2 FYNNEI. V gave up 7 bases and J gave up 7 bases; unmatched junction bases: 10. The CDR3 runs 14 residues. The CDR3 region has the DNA TGTGCCAGCAATCCTAGGGACAGGGTGTTTGGCTACACCTTC. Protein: CASNPRDRVFGYTF.

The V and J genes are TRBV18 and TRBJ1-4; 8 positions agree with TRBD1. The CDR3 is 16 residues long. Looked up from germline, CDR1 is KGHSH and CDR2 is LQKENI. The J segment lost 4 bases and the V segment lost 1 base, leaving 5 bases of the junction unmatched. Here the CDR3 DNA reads TGTGCCAGCTCACCACTGACAGGGGATAATAATGAAAAACTGTTTTTT. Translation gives CASSPLTGDNNEKLFF.

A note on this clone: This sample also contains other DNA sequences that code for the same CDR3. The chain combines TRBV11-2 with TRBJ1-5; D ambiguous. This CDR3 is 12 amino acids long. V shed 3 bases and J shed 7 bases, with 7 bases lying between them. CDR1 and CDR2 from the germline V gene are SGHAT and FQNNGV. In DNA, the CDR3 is TGTGCCAGCAGCTTCTTGGAGCAGCCCCAGCATTTT. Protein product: CASSFLEQPQHF. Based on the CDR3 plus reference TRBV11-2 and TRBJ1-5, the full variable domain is EAGVAQSPRYKIIEKRQSVAFWCNPISGHATLYWYQQILGQGPKLLIQFQNNGVVDDSQLPKDRFSAERLKGVDSTLKIQPAKLEDSAVYLCASSFLEQPQHFGDGTRLSIL.

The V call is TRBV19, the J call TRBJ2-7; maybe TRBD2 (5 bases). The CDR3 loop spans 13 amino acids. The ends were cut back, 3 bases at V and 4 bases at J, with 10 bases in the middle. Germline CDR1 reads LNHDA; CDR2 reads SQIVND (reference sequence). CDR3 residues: CASSMGWEYEQYF. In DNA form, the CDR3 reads TGTGCCAGTAGTATGGGGTGGGAGTACGAGCAGTACTTC.

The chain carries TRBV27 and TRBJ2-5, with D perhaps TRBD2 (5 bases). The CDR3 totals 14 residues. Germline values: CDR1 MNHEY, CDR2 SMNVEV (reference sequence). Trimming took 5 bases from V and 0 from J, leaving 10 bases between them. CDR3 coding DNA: TGTGCCAGCAGTCCGTCCGGGAACCAAGAGACCCAGTACTTC. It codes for CASSPSGNQETQYF.

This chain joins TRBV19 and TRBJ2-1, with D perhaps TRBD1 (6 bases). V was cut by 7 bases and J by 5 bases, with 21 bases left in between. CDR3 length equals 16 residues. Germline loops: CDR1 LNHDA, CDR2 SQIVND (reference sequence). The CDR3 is CASTPGTRAIHNEQFF. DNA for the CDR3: TGTGCCAGTACCCCAGGGACACGGGCGATCCACAATGAGCAGTTCTTC.

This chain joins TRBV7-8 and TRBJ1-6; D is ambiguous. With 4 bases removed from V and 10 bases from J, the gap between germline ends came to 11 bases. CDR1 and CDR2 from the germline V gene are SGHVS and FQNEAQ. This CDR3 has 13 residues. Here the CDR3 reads CASSSPGESPLHF. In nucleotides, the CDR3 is TGTGCCAGCAGCTCCCCCGGGGAGTCACCCCTCCACTTT.

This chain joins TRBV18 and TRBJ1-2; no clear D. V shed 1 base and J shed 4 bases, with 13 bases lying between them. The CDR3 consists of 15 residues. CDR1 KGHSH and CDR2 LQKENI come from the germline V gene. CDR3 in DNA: TGTGCCAGCTCACCACTAGCGGACGGAGGCTATGGCTACACCTTC. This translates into CASSPLADGGYGYTF.

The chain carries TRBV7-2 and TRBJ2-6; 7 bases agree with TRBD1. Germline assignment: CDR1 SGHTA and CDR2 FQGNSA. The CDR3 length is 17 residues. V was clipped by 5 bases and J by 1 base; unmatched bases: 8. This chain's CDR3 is CASSPGQLRSGANVLTF. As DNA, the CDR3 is TGTGCCAGCAGCCCGGGACAGCTTCGTTCTGGGGCCAACGTCCTGACTTTC.

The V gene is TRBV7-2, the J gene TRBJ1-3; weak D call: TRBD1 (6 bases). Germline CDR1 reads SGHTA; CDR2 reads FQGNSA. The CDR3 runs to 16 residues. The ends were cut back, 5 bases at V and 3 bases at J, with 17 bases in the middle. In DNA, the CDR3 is TGTGCCAGCAGCCGCGGGGGCGTTTCAAATGGAAACACCATATATTTT. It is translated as CASSRGGVSNGNTIYF.

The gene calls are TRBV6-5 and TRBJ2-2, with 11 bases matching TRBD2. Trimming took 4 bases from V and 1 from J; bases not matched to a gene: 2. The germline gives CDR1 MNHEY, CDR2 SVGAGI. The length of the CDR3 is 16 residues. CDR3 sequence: CASSLGLAVNTGELFF. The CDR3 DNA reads TGTGCCAGCAGTTTGGGACTAGCGGTGAACACCGGGGAGCTGTTTTTT.

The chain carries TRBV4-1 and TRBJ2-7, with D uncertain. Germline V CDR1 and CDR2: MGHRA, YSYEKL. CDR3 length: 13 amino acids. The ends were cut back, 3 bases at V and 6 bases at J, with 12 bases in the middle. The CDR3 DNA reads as TGCGCCAGCAGCCATCCTCACTCGGTCGAGCAGTACTTC. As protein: CASSHPHSVEQYF.

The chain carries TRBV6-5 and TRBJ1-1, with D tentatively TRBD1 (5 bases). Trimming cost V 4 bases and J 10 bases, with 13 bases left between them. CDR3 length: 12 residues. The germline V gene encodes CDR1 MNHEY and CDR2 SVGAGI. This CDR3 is CASSSAGGVAFF. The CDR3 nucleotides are TGTGCCAGCAGTTCAGCCGGAGGGGTAGCTTTCTTT.

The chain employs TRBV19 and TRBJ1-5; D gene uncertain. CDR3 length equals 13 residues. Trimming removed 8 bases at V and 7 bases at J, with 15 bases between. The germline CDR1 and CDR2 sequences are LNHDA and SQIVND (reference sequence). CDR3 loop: CASDPGLGQPQHF. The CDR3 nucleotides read TGTGCCAGTGACCCCGGACTAGGCCAGCCCCAGCATTTT.

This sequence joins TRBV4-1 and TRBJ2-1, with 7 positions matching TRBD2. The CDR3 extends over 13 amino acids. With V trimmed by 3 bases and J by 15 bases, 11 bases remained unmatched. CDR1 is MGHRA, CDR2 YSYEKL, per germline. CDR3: CASSQDGLVRLFF. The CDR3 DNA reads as TGCGCCAGCAGCCAGGATGGACTAGTAAGACTGTTCTTC.

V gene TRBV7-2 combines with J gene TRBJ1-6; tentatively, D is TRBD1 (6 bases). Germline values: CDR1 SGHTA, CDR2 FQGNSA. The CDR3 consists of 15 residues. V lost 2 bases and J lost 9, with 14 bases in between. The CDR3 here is CASSLTGFEASPLHF. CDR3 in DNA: TGTGCCAGCAGCTTAACAGGGTTTGAGGCTTCACCCCTCCACTTT.

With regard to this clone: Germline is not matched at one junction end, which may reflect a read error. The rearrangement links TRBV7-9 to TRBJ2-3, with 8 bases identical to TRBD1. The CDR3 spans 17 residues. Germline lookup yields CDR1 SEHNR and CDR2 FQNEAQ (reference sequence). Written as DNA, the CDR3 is TGTGCCAGCAGCCCCCCACCCAGGGGGCGCATCCGATGGTGGTTGAATTTT. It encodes CASSPPPRGRIRWWLNF.

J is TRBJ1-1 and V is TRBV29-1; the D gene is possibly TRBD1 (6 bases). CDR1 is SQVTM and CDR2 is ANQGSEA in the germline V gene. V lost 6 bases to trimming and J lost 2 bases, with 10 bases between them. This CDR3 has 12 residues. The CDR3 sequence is CSVTQGNTEAFF. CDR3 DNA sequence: TGCAGCGTAACACAGGGTAACACTGAAGCTTTCTTT.